This T cell receptor beta chain is drawn from a study of identical twins. This clonotype was recorded a few times. Trimming took off 4 bases at V and 0 bases at J, with 16 bases between the two ends. There are 17 residues in the CDR3. Per the germline V gene, CDR1 is SGHVS and CDR2 is FQNEAQ. Template switching created a universal primer site, and the cDNA included unique molecular identifiers. One entry per CDR3 protein, called by TCRdb with MiXCR from the 5' RACE reads. Of 750,000 to 950,000 distinct CDR3 sequences listed, roughly an eighth are singletons. The sample was also reused in another study, on yellow fever vaccine responses in identical twins.

The chain couples TRBV7-8 to TRBJ1-5; D possibly corresponds to TRBD1 (6 bases). This clonotype was obtained from a woman younger than 30 in good health. Sequencing was performed on PBMCs. CDR3 bases: TGTGCCAGCAGCTATCGCTCGGGGGCAAATAGCAATCAGCCCCAGCATTTT. Translation gives CASSYRSGANSNQPQHF.